The 11 T cell receptor beta chains listed next were all sequenced from one sample in a study of T cells after yellow fever vaccination. Each CDR3 protein is one row after TCRdb ran MiXCR on the 5' RACE reads. The table lists about 230,000 distinct CDR3 sequences, more than 6.5% of them singletons. Specimen: CD4+ T cells sorted from PBMCs, collected on the day of the yellow fever booster vaccination. Source of these receptors: a man under 40 who received the YFV17D yellow fever vaccine.

The V call is TRBV12-3 or TRBV12-4, the J call TRBJ2-6; D not certain. The CDR3 is 14 amino acids. Trimming removed 5 bases at V and 4 bases at J, with 9 bases between. The DNA of the CDR3 is TGTGCCAGCAGTACTGGCTACGGGGCCAACGTCCTGACTTTC. Its translation is CASSTGYGANVLTF.

This clonotype has at least ten counts. The chain employs TRBV14 and TRBJ2-7, with TRBD2 identical over 8 bases. V dropped 4 bases and J dropped 3; count of bases not matched to a gene: 26. This CDR3 spans 21 amino acids. The V gene's germline CDR1 is SGHDN and CDR2 FVKESK. This chain's CDR3 is CASSRTILGLAVSSNFYEQYF. CDR3 nucleotides: TGTGCCAGCAGCCGCACAATCCTTGGACTAGCCGTCTCTTCAAACTTCTACGAGCAGTACTTC.

This rearrangement joins TRBV19 to TRBJ2-1, with TRBD2 matching 12 bases. CDR3 length: 18 amino acids. CDR1 LNHDA and CDR2 SQIVND come from the germline V gene (reference sequence). After removal of 3 bases from V and 7 bases from J, the junction contained 13 bases not matched to a gene. In nucleotides, the CDR3 is TGTGCCAGTAGTATTAGGCTAGCGGGAGGGGGAGTTTTGAATGAGCAGTTCTTC. As protein: CASSIRLAGGGVLNEQFF.

This clonotype was counted only a few times. The chain combines TRBV7-9 with TRBJ2-3; TRBD2 aligns across 7 bases. Trimming took 5 bases from V and 6 from J; bases not matched to a gene: 11. Germline V CDR1 and CDR2: SEHNR, FQNEAQ (reference sequence). This CDR3 is 15 amino acids long. The DNA of the CDR3 is TGTGCCAGCAGCGTGACTAGCCGGCCCAGGGATACGCAGTATTTT. Amino acid sequence: CASSVTSRPRDTQYF.

This clonotype occurred a few times. The chain has TRBV19 and TRBJ2-6; TRBD2 might be the D (6 bases). The CDR3 has 15 amino acids. V lost 11 bases, J lost 4 bases, and 18 bases lay in between. Germline CDR1 reads LNHDA; CDR2 reads SQIVND (reference sequence). Here the CDR3 reads CAGHRGGPGANVLTF. The DNA for the CDR3 is TGTGCCGGCCACCGGGGAGGCCCCGGGGCCAACGTCCTGACTTTC.

This clonotype was observed at least ten times. V gene TRBV7-9 combines with J gene TRBJ1-5; D remains ambiguous. The CDR3 is 11 amino acids. CDR1 is SEHNR and CDR2 is FQNEAQ in the germline V gene (reference sequence). Deletions cut 5 bases from V and 9 bases from J, with 8 bases between. The CDR3 DNA follows: TGTGCCAGCAGCCTTGGTGGGCCCCAGCATTTT. It yields the protein CASSLGGPQHF.

J is TRBJ1-4 and V is TRBV29-1; D unresolved. Germline lookup yields CDR1 SQVTM and CDR2 ANQGSEA. The CDR3 extends over 10 amino acids. Trimming took 4 bases from V and 11 from J, leaving 8 bases between them. CDR3 sequence: CSVGGEKLFF. DNA for the CDR3: TGCAGCGTTGGTGGGGAGAAACTGTTTTTT.

In this sample, this clonotype turned up a few times. The J gene is TRBJ2-1, the V gene TRBV20-1; 7 bases agree with TRBD2. This CDR3 has 13 residues. Germline-derived CDR1 and CDR2 are DFQATT and SNEGSKA (reference sequence). V trimming: 7 bases; J trimming: 1 base; junction bases outside the gene matches: 4. CDR3: CSGAGESYNEQFF. CDR3 in DNA: TGCAGTGGGGCGGGAGAATCCTACAATGAGCAGTTCTTC.

In this sample, this clonotype turned up many times. This chain joins TRBV14 and TRBJ1-1; D uncertain. Trimming stripped 0 bases from V and 0 bases from J, with 2 bases between. Germline V gene sequence: CDR1 SGHDN, CDR2 FVKESK. The CDR3 has 13 amino acids. CDR3 DNA sequence: TGTGCCAGCAGCCAAGATTTGAACACTGAAGCTTTCTTT. Translating it yields CASSQDLNTEAFF.

This clonotype was recorded many times. The V and J genes are TRBV5-1 and TRBJ2-1; 10 bases fit TRBD2. CDR1 is SGHRS, CDR2 YFSETQ, per germline. The CDR3 totals 15 residues. Trimming cost V 4 bases and J 9 bases; bases outside gene matches: 10. The CDR3 protein is CASSGGLADGGEQFF. CDR3 bases: TGCGCCAGCAGCGGAGGACTAGCGGACGGGGGTGAGCAGTTCTTC.

This rearrangement joins TRBV11-1 to TRBJ2-1; 11 positions agree with TRBD2. Per the germline V gene, CDR1 is SGHAT and CDR2 is FQDESV (reference sequence). The CDR3 totals 15 residues. V gave up 3 bases and J gave up 6 bases; unmatched junction bases: 4. The CDR3 here is CASSLVGLAANEQFF. DNA of the CDR3: TGTGCCAGCAGCTTGGTGGGACTAGCGGCCAATGAGCAGTTCTTC.